One sample yielded the 32 T cell receptor beta chains listed below, sequenced in a study of T cells in narcolepsy (dated by TCRdb to 2017 to 2018). Library creation used the immunoSEQ multiplex PCR assay. As stored in TCRdb, this immuneACCESS dataset retains in-frame rearrangements with V and J assigned. A fraction of the clones does not appear; measured against another copy, unresolved V genes explain less than half of the discrepancy, and the remainder lacks a known reason. The sample table contains about 17,000 clones; only one count was recorded for more than 75% of them. Approximately 0.72% of the sample is in the top ten clones. Sequenced: memory (CD45RA-) CD4+ T cells from blood. Explained via the paper, the cell subset or site label denotes: memory T cells sorted ex vivo from peripheral blood. The receptors here all came from a human donor in good health.

V gene TRBV6-6 combines with J gene TRBJ1-1; D gene ambiguous. The CDR3 has 15 residues. Germline V gene sequence: CDR1 MNHNY, CDR2 SVGAGI (reference sequence). V lost 5 bases, J lost 0 bases, and 13 bases lay in between. This CDR3 is CASSMGLGLNTEAFF. DNA for the CDR3: TGTGCCAGCAGTATGGGATTGGGCTTGAACACTGAAGCTTTCTTT.

The V and J genes are TRBV11-3 and TRBJ2-3, with TRBD2 identical over 12 bases. The CDR3 runs to 16 residues. J gave up 3 bases and V 6 bases, and 7 bases lay outside the gene matches. Germline CDR1 and CDR2: SGHNT and YENEEA. DNA for the CDR3: TGTGCCAGCAGTAAGACTAGCGGGGGCCGGACAGATACGCAGTATTTT. As protein: CASSKTSGGRTDTQYF.

The chain links TRBV29-1 to TRBJ1-1; 9 nucleotides match TRBD1. CDR1 and CDR2 (germline): SQVTM, ANQGSEA. Germline trimming cut 6 bases from V and 5 bases from J; bases unmatched to any gene: 7. The CDR3 runs 13 residues. The CDR3 is CSVSTGGKTEAFF. CDR3 in DNA: TGCAGCGTCTCGACAGGGGGGAAGACTGAAGCTTTCTTT.

The V gene is TRBV2, the J gene TRBJ1-3; no clear D gene. Germline CDR1 and CDR2: SNHLY and FYNNEI. V lost 5 bases and J lost 0, with 11 bases in between. The CDR3 totals 15 residues. The CDR3 DNA reads TGTGCCAGCAGTCCCACCGCAATCTCTGGAAACACCATATATTTT. It translates to CASSPTAISGNTIYF.

The genes are TRBV5-1 and TRBJ2-1, with TRBD1 as a possible D gene (5 bases). This CDR3 contains 14 residues. V lost 6 bases and J lost 7, with 17 bases in between. Germline loops: CDR1 SGHRS, CDR2 YFSETQ. DNA of the CDR3: TGCGCCAGCAAGCAAGGGGCAGGGCCGAATGAGCAGTTCTTC. Translated: CASKQGAGPNEQFF.

The CDR3 DNA sequence: TGCGCCAGCAGCGGGCCCCTAGACAGTAATCAAGAGACCCAGTACTTC. Translating it yields CASSGPLDSNQETQYF. This chain connects TRBV5-1 to TRBJ2-5, with D tentatively TRBD1 (5 bases). There are 16 residues in the CDR3. Trimming took 4 bases from V and 2 from J, leaving 18 bases between them. The germline gives CDR1 SGHRS, CDR2 YFSETQ.

This clone was counted a single time. The rearrangement uses TRBV6-5 and TRBJ1-5; D is unclear. V shed 8 bases and J shed 7 bases, with 12 bases lying between them. Germline V gives CDR1 MNHEY, CDR2 SVGAGI. This CDR3 has 12 residues. CDR3 amino acids: CASVVVGQPQHF. The DNA for the CDR3 is TGTGCCAGCGTAGTGGTGGGACAGCCCCAGCATTTT.

The rearrangement uses TRBV29-1 and TRBJ2-2, with D perhaps matching TRBD2 (5 bases). Trimming stripped 4 bases from V and 6 bases from J, with 15 bases between. Looked up from germline, CDR1 is SQVTM and CDR2 is ANQGSEA. The length of the CDR3 is 14 residues. CDR3 loop: CSVAEASSAGELFF. DNA for the CDR3: TGCAGCGTTGCTGAGGCTAGCTCCGCCGGGGAGCTGTTTTTT.

This chain joins TRBV5-5 and TRBJ2-1; the D is unclear. Germline-derived CDR1 and CDR2 are SGHKS and YYEKEE (reference sequence). The CDR3 is 15 residues long. Trimming removed 7 bases at V and 12 bases at J, with 26 bases between. CDR3 sequence: CASGGLEVNNVGQFF. The CDR3 DNA reads TGTGCCAGCGGTGGATTAGAGGTAAACAATGTCGGGCAGTTCTTC. Based on the CDR3 plus reference TRBV5-5 and TRBJ2-1, the full variable domain is DAGVTQSPTHLIKTRGQQVTLRCSPISGHKSVSWYQQVLGQGPQFIFQYYEKEERGRGNFPDRFSARQFPNYSSELNVNALLLGDSALYLCASGGLEVNNVGQFFGPGTRLTVL.

The chain couples TRBV30 to TRBJ2-3; 10 bases fit TRBD2. The CDR3 extends over 15 amino acids. Per germline, CDR1 GTSNPN and CDR2 SVGIG (reference sequence). V was clipped by 5 bases and J by 1 base; unmatched bases: 6. The CDR3 spells CAWDPLAGGTDTQYF. The CDR3 DNA follows: TGTGCCTGGGACCCTCTAGCGGGAGGCACAGATACGCAGTATTTT.

The DNA for the CDR3 is TGTGCCTGGAGTGACGGGGCCTCCTACGAGCAGTACTTC. It is translated as CAWSDGASYEQYF. The chain uses TRBV30 and TRBJ2-7, with D possibly called TRBD1 or TRBD2 (5 bases each). This CDR3 spans 13 amino acids. Germline lookup yields CDR1 GTSNPN and CDR2 SVGIG (reference sequence). Trimming removed 1 base at V and 0 bases at J, with 7 bases between.

The chain joins TRBV19 to TRBJ1-5, with a tentative D call TRBD1 (6 bases). V lost 6 bases to trimming and J lost 2 bases, with 29 bases between them. CDR1 LNHDA and CDR2 SQIVND come from the germline V gene (reference sequence). This CDR3 has 20 amino acids. The CDR3 spells CASSLAQYRVGIRGNQPQHF. The CDR3 DNA reads TGTGCCAGTAGCCTCGCCCAATACAGGGTAGGCATCCGCGGCAATCAGCCCCAGCATTTT.

The gene calls are TRBV9 and TRBJ2-6; D possibly matches TRBD1 or TRBD2 (5 bases each). Germline V gene lookup returns CDR1 SGDLS and CDR2 YYNGEE. V gave up 4 bases and J gave up 2 bases, with 10 bases separating them. The CDR3 sequence is 15 residues long. CDR3 region: CASSPRDAGANVLTF. The CDR3 nucleotides are TGTGCCAGCAGCCCCCGGGACGCTGGGGCCAACGTCCTGACTTTC.

This chain joins TRBV7-9 and TRBJ1-6; 7 nucleotides match TRBD1. CDR1 is SEHNR, CDR2 FQNEAQ, per germline (reference sequence). The V gene end was trimmed by 5 bases and the J gene end by 9 bases; junction bases not matched to a gene: 7. The CDR3 has 14 amino acids. The CDR3 DNA sequence: TGTGCCAGCAGCCGTGACCCAGGGGGTTCACCCCTCCACTTT. Protein: CASSRDPGGSPLHF.

The V call is TRBV30, the J call TRBJ2-3, with 8 bases lining up with TRBD2. This CDR3 has 15 residues. Germline assignment: CDR1 GTSNPN and CDR2 SVGIG (reference sequence). V was pared by 1 base and J by 2 bases, with 5 bases of the junction left unmatched. CDR3 nucleotide sequence: TGTGCCTGGAGTGGTGGCGGGGGGCACACAGATACGCAGTATTTT. It encodes CAWSGGGGHTDTQYF.

This sequence joins TRBV7-2 and TRBJ1-2, with no clear D. Trimming stripped 3 bases from V and 8 bases from J, with 16 bases between. This CDR3 has 14 residues. Germline V gives CDR1 SGHTA, CDR2 FQGNSA. The CDR3 nucleotides read TGTGCCAGCAGCTTTCGGCGGGGATTGAAGGGCTACACCTTC. Amino acid sequence: CASSFRRGLKGYTF.

This chain uses TRBV7-2 with TRBJ1-2, with 10 bases fitting TRBD1. Trimming cost V 0 bases and J 2 bases; bases outside gene matches: 6. This CDR3 contains 17 residues. Germline V gives CDR1 SGHTA, CDR2 FQGNSA. CDR3 residues: CASSLAGTGVSNYGYTF. Written as DNA, the CDR3 is TGTGCCAGCAGCTTAGCTGGGACAGGGGTTTCGAACTATGGCTACACCTTC. Together with reference TRBV7-2 and TRBJ1-2, the CDR3 gives the full variable domain: GAGVSQSPSNKVTEKGKDVELRCDPISGHTALYWYRQSLGQGLEFLIYFQGNSAPDKSGLPSDRFSAERTGGSVSTLTIQRTQQEDSAVYLCASSLAGTGVSNYGYTFGSGTRLTVV.

This clone was picked up one time. The V call is TRBV5-1, the J call TRBJ2-5, with unresolved D. V shed 4 bases and J shed 1 base, with 11 bases lying between them. CDR1 is SGHRS, CDR2 YFSETQ, per germline. The length of the CDR3 is 14 residues. CDR3 DNA sequence: TGCGCCAGCAGCATAGGACGGATCCAAGAGACCCAGTACTTC. Translation: CASSIGRIQETQYF.

This chain connects TRBV29-1 to TRBJ2-7, with TRBD1 matching over 9 bases. The CDR3 loop spans 16 amino acids. The J segment lost 4 bases and the V segment lost 7 bases, leaving 17 bases of the junction unmatched. In germline, CDR1 is SQVTM, CDR2 ANQGSEA. CDR3 sequence (DNA): TGCAGCGAGACAGGGGGGGGGCGGGCCCGCAGATACGAGCAGTACTTC. Its translation is CSETGGGRARRYEQYF.

The V call is TRBV6-6, the J call TRBJ1-2; 7 bases agree with TRBD1. CDR3 size: 11 residues. Germline trimming cut 8 bases from V and 6 bases from J; bases unmatched to any gene: 3. CDR1 is MNHNY, CDR2 SVGAGI, per germline (reference sequence). The CDR3 sequence is CASRQGNGYTF. CDR3 coding DNA: TGTGCCAGCCGACAGGGAAATGGCTACACCTTC.

This clone was counted a few times. V is TRBV5-1 and J is TRBJ2-2, with D possibly matching TRBD1 (5 bases). This CDR3 spans 14 amino acids. Trimming took 0 bases from V and 4 from J, leaving 7 bases between them. CDR1 and CDR2 (germline): SGHRS, YFSETQ. CDR3 DNA sequence: TGCGCCAGCAGCTTGGGGGGCGGCACCGGGGAGCTGTTTTTT. Amino acids: CASSLGGGTGELFF.

J is TRBJ2-1 and V is TRBV30; unclear D gene. V was cut by 4 bases and J by 7 bases, with 11 bases left in between. CDR1 is GTSNPN, CDR2 SVGIG, per germline (reference sequence). This CDR3 has 12 amino acids. CDR3 sequence (DNA): TGTGCCTGGACGTTTAGTCGTAATGAGCAGTTCTTC. Its translation: CAWTFSRNEQFF.

This chain connects TRBV27 to TRBJ2-1; the match to TRBD1 covers 12 bases. The CDR3 runs to 17 residues. The germline V gene encodes CDR1 MNHEY and CDR2 SMNVEV (reference sequence). Losses at the gene ends were 6 bases for V and 8 bases for J; bases not matched to a gene: 14. CDR3 sequence reads: CASSFPGQGARCDEQFF. The CDR3 DNA reads TGTGCCAGCAGCTTCCCGGGACAGGGGGCCCGTTGCGATGAGCAGTTCTTC.

J is TRBJ2-7 and V is TRBV6-5, with D unclear. Germline V gene data show CDR1 as MNHEY and CDR2 as SVGAGI. CDR3 length: 12 amino acids. Deletions cut 5 bases from V and 0 bases from J, with 5 bases between. CDR3 protein: CASSDVSYEQYF. Written as DNA, the CDR3 is TGTGCCAGCAGTGATGTCTCCTACGAGCAGTACTTC.

The V and J genes are TRBV19 and TRBJ1-5, with TRBD1 as a possible D gene (5 bases). Germline V gene lookup returns CDR1 LNHDA and CDR2 SQIVND (reference sequence). V lost 3 bases, J lost 3 bases, and 15 bases lay in between. This CDR3 comprises 16 residues. CDR3 nucleotide sequence: TGTGCCAGTAGTATTAGGGCCAGGGACTTCAATCAGCCCCAGCATTTT. It is translated as CASSIRARDFNQPQHF.

The CDR3 is CASSPRLAGNTGELFF. The CDR3, as DNA: TGCGCCAGCAGCCCTAGACTAGCGGGAAACACCGGGGAGCTGTTTTTT. The chain uses TRBV5-1 and TRBJ2-2; 11 bases agree with TRBD2. The ends lost 4 bases at V and 2 bases at J; junction bases unmatched: 4. Germline V gene data show CDR1 as SGHRS and CDR2 as YFSETQ. The CDR3 has 16 amino acids.

V is TRBV7-2 and J is TRBJ2-2; 8 bases fit TRBD2. V trimming: 1 base; J trimming: 3 bases; junction bases outside the gene matches: 7. The CDR3 consists of 17 residues. Germline lookup yields CDR1 SGHTA and CDR2 FQGNSA. The CDR3 is CASSLVSGLAYTGELFF. Here the CDR3 DNA reads TGTGCCAGCAGCTTAGTTAGTGGACTAGCTTACACCGGGGAGCTGTTTTTT.

The V call is TRBV28, the J call TRBJ2-3, with TRBD2 matching 10 bases. Germline lookup yields CDR1 MDHEN and CDR2 SYDVKM. Trimming removed 6 bases from V and 6 bases from J; junction bases left unmatched: 15. The CDR3 has 17 amino acids. The CDR3, as DNA: TGTGCCAGCAGCACTCAATCAGCGGGGGGGCCTGGGGATACGCAGTATTTT. Its translation: CASSTQSAGGPGDTQYF.

V gene TRBV4-3 combines with J gene TRBJ2-3, with D tentatively TRBD2 (5 bases). Germline V lookup: CDR1 LGHNA, CDR2 YSLEER. The CDR3 has 16 residues. The V gene lost 1 base and the J gene lost 3 bases, with 14 bases spanning the gap. In DNA, the CDR3 is TGCGCCAGCAGCCAAGGAGGCCAACTAGGGACAGATACGCAGTATTTT. As protein: CASSQGGQLGTDTQYF.

This clone has just a few counts. V usage is TRBV4-1 and J usage is TRBJ2-1; D not resolved. This CDR3 is built from 13 residues. Germline V gene lookup returns CDR1 MGHRA and CDR2 YSYEKL. V lost 7 bases to trimming and J lost 3 bases, with 10 bases between them. The CDR3 nucleotides are TGCGCCAGCACCGGAGTCCGCTACAATGAGCAGTTCTTC. It translates to CASTGVRYNEQFF.

This clone was seen only once. The chain has TRBV4-2 and TRBJ2-5; D gene uncertain. The CDR3 is made up of 14 amino acids. Looked up from germline, CDR1 is LGHNA and CDR2 is YNFKEQ. Trimming removed 1 base from V and 0 bases from J, with 6 bases in between. The CDR3 sequence: CASSQVWDQETQYF. The CDR3 region has the DNA TGTGCCAGCAGCCAAGTTTGGGACCAAGAGACCCAGTACTTC.

The rearrangement joins TRBV30 to TRBJ1-1; D not resolved. This CDR3 has 13 amino acids. Germline V gene lookup returns CDR1 GTSNPN and CDR2 SVGIG (reference sequence). V gave up 0 bases and J gave up 3 bases, with 8 bases separating them. CDR3 residues: CAWSVREDTEAFF. The CDR3 DNA is TGTGCCTGGAGTGTGCGTGAGGACACTGAAGCTTTCTTT.